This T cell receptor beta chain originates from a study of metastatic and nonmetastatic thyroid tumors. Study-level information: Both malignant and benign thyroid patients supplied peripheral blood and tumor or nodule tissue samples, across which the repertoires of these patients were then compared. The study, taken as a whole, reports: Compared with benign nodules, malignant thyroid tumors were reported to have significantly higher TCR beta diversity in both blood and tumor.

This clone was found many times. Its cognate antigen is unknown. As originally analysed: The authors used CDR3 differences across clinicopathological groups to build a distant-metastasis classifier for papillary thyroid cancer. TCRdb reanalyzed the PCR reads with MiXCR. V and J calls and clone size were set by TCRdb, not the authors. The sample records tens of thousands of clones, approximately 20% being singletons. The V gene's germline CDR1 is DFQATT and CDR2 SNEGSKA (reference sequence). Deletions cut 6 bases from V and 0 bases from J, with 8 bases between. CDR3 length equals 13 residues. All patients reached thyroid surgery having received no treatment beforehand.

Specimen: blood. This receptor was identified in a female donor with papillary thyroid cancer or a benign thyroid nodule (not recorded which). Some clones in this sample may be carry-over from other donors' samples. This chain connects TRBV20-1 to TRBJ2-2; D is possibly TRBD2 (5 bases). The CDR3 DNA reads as TGCAGTGCAGAGGGTACGAACACCGGGGAGCTGTTTTTT. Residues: CSAEGTNTGELFF.